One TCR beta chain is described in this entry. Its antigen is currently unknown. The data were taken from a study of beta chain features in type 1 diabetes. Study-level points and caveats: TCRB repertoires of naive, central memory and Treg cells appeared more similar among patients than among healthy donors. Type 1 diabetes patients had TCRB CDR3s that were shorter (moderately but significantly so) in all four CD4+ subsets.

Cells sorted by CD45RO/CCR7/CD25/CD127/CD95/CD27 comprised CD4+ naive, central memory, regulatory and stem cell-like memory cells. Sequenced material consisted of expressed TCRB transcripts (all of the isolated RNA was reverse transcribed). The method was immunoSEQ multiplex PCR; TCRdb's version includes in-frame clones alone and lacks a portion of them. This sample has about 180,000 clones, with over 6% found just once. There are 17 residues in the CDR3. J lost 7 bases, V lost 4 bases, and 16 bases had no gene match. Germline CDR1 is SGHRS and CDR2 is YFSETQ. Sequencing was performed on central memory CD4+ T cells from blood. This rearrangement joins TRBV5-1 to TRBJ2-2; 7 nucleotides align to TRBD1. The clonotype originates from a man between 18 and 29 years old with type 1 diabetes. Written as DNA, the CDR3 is TGCGCCAGCAGCCTATTGGGGACAGACCACCCCGGCGGGGAGCTGTTTTTT. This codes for CASSLLGTDHPGGELFF.